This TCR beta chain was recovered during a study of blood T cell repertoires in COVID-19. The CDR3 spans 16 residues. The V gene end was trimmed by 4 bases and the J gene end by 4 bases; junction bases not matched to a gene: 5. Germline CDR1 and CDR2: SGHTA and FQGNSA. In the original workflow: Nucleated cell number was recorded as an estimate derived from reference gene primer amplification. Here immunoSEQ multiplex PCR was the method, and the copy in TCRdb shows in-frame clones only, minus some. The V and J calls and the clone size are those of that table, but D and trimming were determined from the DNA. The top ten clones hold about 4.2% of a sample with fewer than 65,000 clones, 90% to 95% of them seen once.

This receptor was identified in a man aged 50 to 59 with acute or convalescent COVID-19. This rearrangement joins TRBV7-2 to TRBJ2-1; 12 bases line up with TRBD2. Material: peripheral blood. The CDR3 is CASSSYLAGGYNEQFF. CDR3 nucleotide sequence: TGTGCCAGCAGCTCCTACCTAGCGGGAGGGTACAATGAGCAGTTCTTC. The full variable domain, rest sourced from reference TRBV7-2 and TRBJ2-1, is GAGVSQSPSNKVTEKGKDVELRCDPISGHTALYWYRQSLGQGLEFLIYFQGNSAPDKSGLPSDRFSAERTGGSVSTLTIQRTQQEDSAVYLCASSSYLAGGYNEQFFGPGTRLTVL.